Each of the 32 T cell receptor beta chains below was sequenced from the same sample in a study of technical replicates of blood from several donors. The protocol was immunoSEQ multiplex PCR, while the TCRdb copy is restricted to in-frame clones and leaves out a portion. The data hold approximately 69,000 clones, with over 75% observed a single time. Sequencing input: PBMCs. The receptors were gathered from a human donor in good health. Some clones in this sample may be carry-over from other donors' samples.

This clone was observed a single time. The chain is built from TRBV9 and TRBJ1-2; D gene ambiguous. The CDR3 loop spans 17 amino acids. V gave up 4 bases and J gave up 7 bases, with 26 bases separating them. The germline CDR1 and CDR2 sequences are SGDLS and YYNGEE. CDR3 protein: CASSPAGERWGKGGYTF. In DNA form, the CDR3 reads TGTGCCAGCAGCCCCGCTGGGGAGAGGTGGGGTAAGGGTGGCTACACCTTC.

The V gene is TRBV30, the J gene TRBJ2-5; 14 bases fit TRBD2. V lost 2 bases and J lost 5; bases outside the gene matches: 4. Looked up from germline, CDR1 is GTSNPN and CDR2 is SVGIG (reference sequence). This CDR3 region has 15 residues. CDR3 nucleotide sequence: TGTGCCTGGAGTTTTTGGACTAGCGGGAGGGAGACCCAGTACTTC. Protein sequence: CAWSFWTSGRETQYF. Full variable domain (rest looked up from reference TRBV30 and TRBJ2-5): SQTIHQWPATLVQPVGSPLSLECTVEGTSNPNLYWYRQAAGRGLQLLFYSVGIGQISSEVPQNLSASRPQDRQFILSSKKLLLSDSGFYLCAWSFWTSGRETQYFGPGTRLLVL.

The chain joins TRBV7-3 to TRBJ2-7; D gene uncertain. The ends were cut back, 5 bases at V and 4 bases at J, with 18 bases in the middle. There are 15 residues in the CDR3. The germline gives CDR1 SGHTA, CDR2 FQGTGA. The CDR3 nucleotides are TGTGCCAGCAGCCTGACTCCATCCGCTTGGTACGAGCAGTACTTC. Translated, it gives CASSLTPSAWYEQYF.

The chain is built from TRBV11-2 and TRBJ2-1; the match to TRBD2 covers 8 bases. This CDR3 has 15 residues. Germline loops: CDR1 SGHAT, CDR2 FQNNGV. J was trimmed by 9 bases and V by 7 bases; bases with no gene match: 14. The CDR3 DNA reads TGTGCCAGCATCCTTGGGAGCGGGAGAGGAGGTGAGCAGTTCTTC. Protein product: CASILGSGRGGEQFF.

The chain has TRBV7-7 and TRBJ2-5, with 7 bases aligning to TRBD2. The germline V gene encodes CDR1 SSHAT and CDR2 FNYEAQ (reference sequence). The CDR3 has 15 residues. With V trimmed by 2 bases and J by 1 base, 4 bases remained unmatched. CDR3 amino acids: CASSLRASGQETQYF. CDR3 DNA: TGTGCCAGCAGCTTAAGGGCTAGCGGCCAAGAGACCCAGTACTTC.

The gene calls are TRBV18 and TRBJ2-1; tentatively, D is TRBD2 (6 bases). CDR1 is KGHSH and CDR2 is LQKENI in the germline V gene. The CDR3 contains 14 residues. The ends were cut back, 4 bases at V and 5 bases at J, with 12 bases in the middle. CDR3 amino acids: CASSHPGLNNEQFF. CDR3 sequence (DNA): TGTGCCAGCTCACACCCGGGACTGAACAATGAGCAGTTCTTC.

This sequence joins TRBV4-3 and TRBJ2-1; possibly TRBD2 for D (5 bases). Germline loops: CDR1 LGHNA, CDR2 YSLEER. This CDR3 has 14 amino acids. V gave up 2 bases and J gave up 7 bases, with 12 bases separating them. The CDR3 sequence: CASSQRGLGNEQFF. CDR3 DNA sequence: TGCGCCAGCAGCCAACGCGGGCTTGGGAATGAGCAGTTCTTC.

The chain joins TRBV5-1 to TRBJ2-7, with 11 positions matching TRBD2. With 4 bases clipped from V and 6 bases from J, the junction kept 6 bases outside the gene matches. CDR1 and CDR2 from the germline V gene are SGHRS and YFSETQ. This CDR3 is 14 amino acids long. The CDR3 region is CASSVGTSGLEQYF. In nucleotides, the CDR3 is TGCGCCAGCAGCGTCGGGACTAGCGGTCTCGAGCAGTACTTC.

The chain is built from TRBV5-4 and TRBJ2-5; no clear D. The CDR3 is 11 residues long. Germline V gives CDR1 SGHNT, CDR2 YYREEE (reference sequence). Trimming took 2 bases from V and 4 from J, leaving 3 bases between them. The CDR3, as DNA: TGTGCCAGCAGCTTCGGAGAGACCCAGTACTTC. It specifies CASSFGETQYF.

The chain joins TRBV6-5 to TRBJ2-7; 7 bases are shared with TRBD2. The CDR3 is made up of 15 amino acids. The ends lost 6 bases at V and 3 bases at J; junction bases unmatched: 11. The germline gives CDR1 MNHEY, CDR2 SVGAGI. CDR3 sequence (DNA): TGTGCCAGCAGCCCTCCGGGACTAACTATCTACGAGCAGTACTTC. Amino acid sequence: CASSPPGLTIYEQYF.

The chain carries TRBV5-6 and TRBJ2-1; 14 bases map to TRBD2. Germline CDR1 is SGHDT and CDR2 is YYEEEE. The junction had 4 bases not matched to a gene; V was cut back by 4 bases and J by 7 bases. This CDR3 contains 15 residues. The CDR3: CASSQGLAGVNEQFF. CDR3 bases: TGTGCCAGCAGCCAGGGACTAGCGGGGGTTAATGAGCAGTTCTTC.

The V and J genes are TRBV9 and TRBJ2-1; 9 bases align to TRBD2. CDR3 length equals 15 residues. Germline CDR1 is SGDLS and CDR2 is YYNGEE. J lost 8 bases, V lost 0 bases, and 6 bases had no gene match. The CDR3 bases are TGTGCCAGCAGCGTAGGGTTAGCGGGAGAGCATGAGCAGTTCTTC. Translation gives CASSVGLAGEHEQFF.

This clone came up a few times. This chain joins TRBV7-8 and TRBJ2-1; D uncertain. Looked up from germline, CDR1 is SGHVS and CDR2 is FQNEAQ. The CDR3 is 14 amino acids. The germline V and J ends were trimmed by 1 base and 7 bases, with 11 bases remaining between them. The CDR3 sequence: CASSLGNMRNEQFF. In DNA, the CDR3 is TGTGCCAGCAGCTTAGGTAATATGAGGAATGAGCAGTTCTTC. The whole variable domain, filled in from reference TRBV7-8 and TRBJ2-1, reads GAGVSQSPRYKVAKRGQDVALRCDPISGHVSLFWYQQALGQGPEFLTYFQNEAQLDKSGLPSDRFFAERPEGSVSTLKIQRTQQEDSAVYLCASSLGNMRNEQFFGPGTRLTVL.

V usage is TRBV5-1 and J usage is TRBJ2-5; D unclear. V lost 5 bases and J 1 base, leaving 6 bases between the germline ends. Germline-derived CDR1 and CDR2 are SGHRS and YFSETQ. The CDR3 sequence is 12 residues long. The CDR3 DNA follows: TGCGCCAGCAGGACTGCCCAAGAGACCCAGTACTTC. Protein sequence: CASRTAQETQYF.

V and J are TRBV7-3 and TRBJ2-1, with D unclear. V was cut by 3 bases and J by 5 bases, with 5 bases left in between. The CDR3 contains 12 residues. From germline, CDR1 is SGHTA and CDR2 FQGTGA. The CDR3 nucleotides are TGTGCCAGCAGCTTGGGCGACAATGAGCAGTTCTTC. Amino acids: CASSLGDNEQFF.

The chain recombines TRBV5-6 with TRBJ2-5; TRBD2 might be the D (6 bases). Trimming removed 0 bases from V and 5 bases from J, with 14 bases in between. Germline CDR1 and CDR2: SGHDT and YYEEEE. The CDR3 has 15 amino acids. The DNA of the CDR3 is TGTGCCAGCAGCTTGGGACTAGTGGGTCGGGAGACCCAGTACTTC. It specifies CASSLGLVGRETQYF. Full variable domain (rest looked up from reference TRBV5-6 and TRBJ2-5): DAGVTQSPTHLIKTRGQQVTLRCSPKSGHDTVSWYQQALGQGPQFIFQYYEEEERQRGNFPDRFSGHQFPNYSSELNVNALLLGDSALYLCASSLGLVGRETQYFGPGTRLLVL.

Here the CDR3 DNA reads TGCGCCAGCAGCTCGCAGACAGTAGCTAACTATGGCTACACCTTC. Residues: CASSSQTVANYGYTF. The V gene is TRBV5-1, the J gene TRBJ1-2, with D perhaps matching TRBD1 (5 bases). Germline V gene sequence: CDR1 SGHRS, CDR2 YFSETQ. V was shortened by 3 bases and J by 0 bases, with 12 bases between the two germline ends. CDR3 length: 15 residues.

J is TRBJ1-2 and V is TRBV6-6; D uncertain. There are 16 residues in the CDR3. CDR1 is MNHNY, CDR2 SVGAGI, per germline (reference sequence). The ends were cut back, 0 bases at V and 0 bases at J, with 11 bases in the middle. The CDR3 region has the DNA TGTGCCAGCAGTTACTCTGGGCAGATAGCTAACTATGGCTACACCTTC. This sequence encodes CASSYSGQIANYGYTF.

The chain employs TRBV6-1 and TRBJ2-7; D is possibly TRBD1 (5 bases). Germline V gene data show CDR1 as MNHNS and CDR2 as SASEGT. This CDR3 region has 13 residues. Trimming took off 6 bases at V and 6 bases at J, with 15 bases between the two ends. This chain's CDR3 is CASSMTVPGEQYF. In nucleotides, the CDR3 is TGTGCCAGCAGCATGACAGTTCCGGGCGAGCAGTACTTC.

This clone was seen once. The gene calls are TRBV19 and TRBJ2-6, with a tentative D call TRBD2 (6 bases). The CDR3 has 14 amino acids. The germline V gene encodes CDR1 LNHDA and CDR2 SQIVND (reference sequence). Trimming took 11 bases from V and 0 from J, leaving 11 bases between them. CDR3 protein: CASEGGSGANVLTF. CDR3 nucleotides: TGTGCCTCCGAGGGAGGCTCTGGGGCCAACGTCCTGACTTTC.

The chain is built from TRBV5-1 and TRBJ1-6; no reliable D call. The CDR3 totals 14 residues. Germline V CDR1 and CDR2: SGHRS, YFSETQ. Trimming cost V 1 base and J 2 bases, with 4 bases left between them. CDR3 DNA: TGCGCCAGCAGCTTGCGTACCTATAATTCACCCCTCCACTTT. It translates to CASSLRTYNSPLHF.

About this clone itself: At one boundary the junction diverges from the germline segment, which might be a read error. The rearrangement links TRBV7-3 to TRBJ2-3; 10 bases are a match to TRBD2. Germline CDR1 is SGHTA and CDR2 is FQGTGA. This CDR3 contains 13 residues. This chain's CDR3 is CASSLQAGGPSSF. The CDR3 nucleotides are TGTGCCAGCAGCCTTCAAGCGGGGGGGCCATCGTCTTTT.

This clone was counted a single time. The chain combines TRBV4-3 with TRBJ1-3; D is undetermined. The germline V gene encodes CDR1 LGHNA and CDR2 YSLEER. Trimming removed 1 base from V and 4 bases from J, with 5 bases in between. The CDR3 totals 13 residues. The DNA for the CDR3 is TGCGCCAGCAGCCAAGTCCAAGGAAACACCATATATTTT. This codes for CASSQVQGNTIYF.

This chain links TRBV10-3 with TRBJ2-3; 7 bases align to TRBD1. V lost 6 bases to trimming and J lost 3 bases; unmatched junction nucleotides: 12. In germline, CDR1 is ENHRY, CDR2 SYGVKD. CDR3 size: 16 residues. In nucleotides, the CDR3 is TGTGCCATCAGCGCAAGTACAGGGGAGAGGACAGATACGCAGTATTTT. Amino acid sequence: CAISASTGERTDTQYF.

This rearrangement joins TRBV19 to TRBJ1-5; 7 bases are shared with TRBD1. Germline-derived CDR1 and CDR2 are LNHDA and SQIVND (reference sequence). V shed 7 bases, J shed 5 bases, and the junction held 11 bases outside the gene matches. This CDR3 is built from 15 residues. CDR3 residues: CASMGQYILDQPQHF. In nucleotides, the CDR3 is TGTGCCAGTATGGGACAGTACATTCTTGATCAGCCCCAGCATTTT.

This clone was seen a handful of times. This sequence joins TRBV6-4 and TRBJ2-3, with 10 bases lining up with TRBD2. Trimming cost V 8 bases and J 3 bases; bases outside gene matches: 2. Germline assignment: CDR1 MRHNA and CDR2 SNTAGT. CDR3 length equals 13 residues. The CDR3 reads CASSTSGTDTQYF. DNA for the CDR3: TGTGCCAGCTCGACTAGCGGGACAGATACGCAGTATTTT.

The chain is built from TRBV5-1 and TRBJ2-1; TRBD2 might be the D (5 bases). CDR1 and CDR2 from the germline V gene are SGHRS and YFSETQ. CDR3 length equals 14 residues. Trimming removed 0 bases from V and 10 bases from J, with 14 bases in between. The CDR3 is CASSLAVSVGEQFF. Here the CDR3 DNA reads TGCGCCAGCAGCTTGGCTGTTAGCGTAGGCGAGCAGTTCTTC.

This chain uses TRBV5-1 with TRBJ2-1, with 12 bases aligning to TRBD2. Germline-derived CDR1 and CDR2 are SGHRS and YFSETQ. This CDR3 region has 15 residues. Trimming removed 7 bases from V and 10 bases from J; junction bases left unmatched: 12. CDR3 nucleotide sequence: TGCGCCAGCGTCGTGACTAGCGGGGGTGAGGGGGAGCAGTTCTTC. As protein: CASVVTSGGEGEQFF.

The gene calls are TRBV4-2 and TRBJ2-1; TRBD2 agrees at 11 bases. The V and J ends lost 4 bases and 0 bases, in that order; junction bases with no gene match: 5. The CDR3 has 17 residues. From germline, CDR1 is LGHNA and CDR2 YNFKEQ. The CDR3 DNA reads as TGTGCCAGCAGCCTACTAGCGGGGGTGGGCTCCTACAATGAGCAGTTCTTC. Translating it yields CASSLLAGVGSYNEQFF.

This chain uses TRBV6-1 with TRBJ1-1, with D uncertain. The CDR3 totals 13 residues. Germline CDR1 MNHNS, CDR2 SASEGT. The ends were cut back, 5 bases at V and 6 bases at J, with 13 bases in the middle. The CDR3 here is CASSLGPLAEAFF. In nucleotides, the CDR3 is TGTGCCAGCAGTCTCGGTCCTTTGGCTGAAGCTTTCTTT.

The chain carries TRBV6-5 and TRBJ1-2; 7 nucleotides align to TRBD1. There are 15 residues in the CDR3. V lost 2 bases and J lost 3; bases outside the gene matches: 6. Germline V CDR1 and CDR2: MNHEY, SVGAGI. CDR3 nucleotides: TGTGCCAGCAGTTACGGGTCGACAGGGCACTATGGCTACACCTTC. Translation gives CASSYGSTGHYGYTF.

This clone was detected a few times. The chain joins TRBV4-2 to TRBJ2-7; 7 bases agree with TRBD1. Unmatched junction bases numbered 5, after V lost 2 bases and J lost 1 base. Germline V gene data show CDR1 as LGHNA and CDR2 as YNFKEQ. The CDR3 consists of 15 residues. This chain's CDR3 is CASSQKPGQSYEQYF. In nucleotides, the CDR3 is TGTGCCAGCAGCCAAAAACCGGGACAGTCCTACGAGCAGTACTTC.